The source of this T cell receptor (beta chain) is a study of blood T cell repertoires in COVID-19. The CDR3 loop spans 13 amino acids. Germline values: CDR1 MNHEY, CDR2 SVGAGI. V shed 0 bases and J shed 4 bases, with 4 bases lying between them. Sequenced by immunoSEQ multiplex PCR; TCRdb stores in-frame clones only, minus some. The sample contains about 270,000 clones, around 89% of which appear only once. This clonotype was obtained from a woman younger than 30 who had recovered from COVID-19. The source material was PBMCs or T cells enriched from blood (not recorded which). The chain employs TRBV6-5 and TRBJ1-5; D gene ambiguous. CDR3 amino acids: CASSYSPNQPQHF. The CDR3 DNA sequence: TGTGCCAGCAGTTACTCCCCAAATCAGCCCCAGCATTTT.